These 5 T cell receptor beta chains originate from one sample sequenced in a study of T cells in Graves' hyperthyroidism and ophthalmopathy. RNA transcripts yielded amplified TCR beta CDR3 regions. HTBI primers were used for first-round RT-PCR of the TCR CDR3. Via MiXCR, TCRdb re-called the multiplex PCR reads, giving one row per CDR3 protein. The sample lists about 560,000 distinct CDR3 sequences, about 14% occurring once. Material: blood. The source of these receptors is a woman aged 40-49 years with Graves' hyperthyroidism.

This clonotype was counted at least ten times. The rearrangement joins TRBV7-2 to TRBJ2-3, with 9 bases matching TRBD2. The V segment lost 0 bases and the J segment 2 bases; nucleotides outside the gene matches: 6. The CDR3 consists of 17 residues. CDR1 and CDR2 (germline): SGHTA, FQGNSA. CDR3 protein: CASSLAPSGTNTDTQYF. DNA of the CDR3: TGTGCCAGCAGCTTAGCCCCTAGCGGGACCAACACAGATACGCAGTATTTT.

This clonotype was found many times. The chain has TRBV20-1 and TRBJ2-5, with TRBD2 matching 8 bases. The CDR3 extends over 17 amino acids. Looked up from germline, CDR1 is DFQATT and CDR2 is SNEGSKA (reference sequence). Germline trimming cut 0 bases from V and 6 bases from J; bases unmatched to any gene: 15. The CDR3 sequence is CSARDFSAGGGLKTQYF. CDR3 sequence (DNA): TGCAGTGCTAGAGACTTTTCTGCGGGAGGAGGGCTCAAGACCCAGTACTTC.

This clonotype was seen repeatedly, ten times or more. The chain recombines TRBV7-9 with TRBJ2-7; 8 positions agree with TRBD2. The V gene's germline CDR1 is SEHNR and CDR2 FQNEAQ (reference sequence). The V gene end was trimmed by 3 bases and the J gene end by 4 bases; junction bases not matched to a gene: 2. This CDR3 spans 13 amino acids. The CDR3 DNA is TGTGCCAGCAGCTTTGCGGGGGGTTACGAGCAGTACTTC. It encodes CASSFAGGYEQYF.

This clonotype appeared many times. J is TRBJ1-2 and V is TRBV7-2, with 9 bases matching TRBD1. Germline V gene data show CDR1 as SGHTA and CDR2 as FQGNSA. The junction had 2 bases not matched to a gene; V was cut back by 1 base and J by 5 bases. The CDR3 extends over 14 amino acids. CDR3: CASSLGDRAYGYTF. The CDR3 region has the DNA TGTGCCAGCAGCTTAGGGGACAGGGCTTATGGCTACACCTTC.

V gene TRBV6-5 combines with J gene TRBJ2-5; TRBD1 agrees at 7 bases. The trim removed 0 bases at V and 1 base at J, leaving 5 bases unmatched. The CDR3 contains 16 residues. The germline CDR1 and CDR2 sequences are MNHEY and SVGAGI. CDR3 residues: CASSYSPGGVQETQYF. CDR3 DNA: TGTGCCAGCAGTTACTCTCCAGGGGGAGTCCAAGAGACCCAGTACTTC.